This TCR beta chain stems from a study of blood T cell repertoires in COVID-19. Study-level background: Acute-phase and convalescent COVID-19 samples originated in the United States, Italy and Spain. Sample material is recorded as cDNA or gDNA derived from T cells, B-cell-depleted T cells, or PBMCs.

The CDR3 is made up of 15 amino acids. The V gene lost 3 bases and the J gene lost 0 bases, with 10 bases spanning the gap. CDR1 SGDLS and CDR2 YYNGEE come from the germline V gene. In the authors' workflow: Nucleated cell counts were estimated from reference gene primer amplification. This table comes from immunoSEQ multiplex PCR, and its TCRdb copy is limited to in-frame clones, with some not included. Clone size and the V and J calls come from that table; the DNA yielded D and trimming. Altogether roughly 97,000 clones are present, almost 85% being singletons, with the ten largest covering about 10%.

The chain carries TRBV9 and TRBJ1-3; D unclear. The source is a man aged 65 to 79 with acute or convalescent COVID-19. The sample was peripheral blood. The CDR3 nucleotides are TGTGCCAGCAGCGGAGGAGTGGACTCTGGAAACACCATATATTTT. Translating it yields CASSGGVDSGNTIYF.